This T cell receptor beta chain came from a study of blood T cell repertoires in COVID-19. Per the original methods: Scientists estimated how many nucleated cells there were by amplifying reference gene primers. Clones were sequenced by immunoSEQ multiplex PCR, and TCRdb holds only the in-frame ones, with some missing. The V and J calls and clone size were taken over from that table, and D and trimming were inferred from the DNA. The sample records about 220,000 clones, almost 90% being singletons. This CDR3 is built from 15 residues. Germline CDR1 and CDR2: MNHEY and SMNVEV (reference sequence). Trimming left V 2 bases short and J 2 bases short, with 7 bases between. Participants were aged roughly 18 to 90 years, lived in around 22 US areas, and enrolled virtually. Allocation to cohorts depended on clinical history reported by the participants.

The sequence was collected from a woman in her 50s with acute COVID-19. The genes are TRBV27 and TRBJ2-6, with a tentative D call TRBD1 (5 bases). The sequenced sample was PBMCs or T cells enriched from blood (not recorded which). CDR3 coding DNA: TGTGCCAGCAGTTTAGGGGCTCCTGGGGCCAACGTCCTGACTTTC. Translation gives CASSLGAPGANVLTF.